The entry that follows covers one T cell receptor beta chain sequence. The CDR3 is 14 amino acids. Germline V lookup: CDR1 MNHNS, CDR2 SASEGT. The trim removed 7 bases at V and 5 bases at J, leaving 8 bases unmatched. The data stem from a study of cytomegalovirus exposure and HLA in healthy donors. Some clones are missing from TCRdb's copy, which holds only in-frame ones; the method was immunoSEQ multiplex PCR. The sample lists roughly 150,000 clones; roughly 90% were seen once. The rearrangement joins TRBV6-1 to TRBJ1-5; 7 nucleotides line up with TRBD1. Sample: PBMCs. This TCR was sampled from a woman in her late teens or twenties in good health and CMV-seropositive. The CDR3 reads CASTDRVGDQPQHF. CDR3 sequence (DNA): TGTGCCAGCACCGACAGGGTAGGAGATCAGCCCCAGCATTTT.